The next 5 T cell receptor beta chains were all read from a single sample in a study of shared clonotypes between healthy human individuals. Cells designated naive CD8 were CD45RO-negative and were positively selected for CCR7, with terminally differentiated effector memory CD45RA+ cells excluded. The repertoire was sequenced with immunoSEQ multiplex PCR; TCRdb's copy has only in-frame clones and lacks some. The sample records about 2.1 million clones, 85% to 95% being singletons. Sequencing was done on a sample of naive CD8+ T cells from PBMCs. These TCRs come from a man aged 18 to 30 in good health. Some clones in this sample may be carry-over from other donors' samples.

V usage is TRBV19 and J usage is TRBJ1-5; 10 positions agree with TRBD1. Germline-derived CDR1 and CDR2 are LNHDA and SQIVND (reference sequence). The CDR3 runs 17 residues. V lost 4 bases and J lost 4; bases outside the gene matches: 10. In DNA form, the CDR3 reads TGTGCCAGTAGTACGCCACCCCGGACAGGGGGGAATCAGCCCCAGCATTTT. It specifies CASSTPPRTGGNQPQHF.

The chain employs TRBV27 and TRBJ1-1, with D possibly TRBD1 on 5 matching bases. In germline, CDR1 is MNHEY, CDR2 SMNVEV (reference sequence). V lost 1 base, J lost 1 base, and 7 bases lay in between. The CDR3 has 14 amino acids. CDR3 protein: CASSLYQGNTEAFF. The CDR3 bases are TGTGCCAGCAGTTTATATCAGGGGAACACTGAAGCTTTCTTT.

J is TRBJ2-1 and V is TRBV4-1, with D hard to call. Germline V gene sequence: CDR1 MGHRA, CDR2 YSYEKL. V lost 0 bases to trimming and J lost 12 bases, with 12 bases between them. The CDR3 contains 13 residues. CDR3 in amino acids: CASSQEGIHPQFF. In DNA form, the CDR3 reads TGCGCCAGCAGCCAAGAGGGCATCCATCCGCAGTTCTTC.

This clone was detected once. The gene calls are TRBV28 and TRBJ1-1; D perhaps matches TRBD1 (5 bases). The V and J ends lost 4 bases and 0 bases respectively, with 12 bases between them. Germline lookup yields CDR1 MDHEN and CDR2 SYDVKM. CDR3 length: 15 residues. The CDR3 loop is CASSWVAGVNTEAFF. The CDR3 nucleotides are TGTGCCAGCAGTTGGGTTGCGGGGGTGAACACTGAAGCTTTCTTT. The complete variable domain, with remaining parts taken from reference TRBV28 and TRBJ1-1, reads DVKVTQSSRYLVKRTGEKVFLECVQDMDHENMFWYRQDPGLGLRLIYFSYDVKMKEKGDIPEGYSVSREKKERFSLILESASTNQTSMYLCASSWVAGVNTEAFFGQGTRLTVV.

The chain links TRBV6-8 to TRBJ2-5; the match to TRBD2 covers 7 bases. Germline CDR1 is MNHGY and CDR2 is SAAAGT. CDR3 length equals 13 residues. CDR3 amino acids: CAGWRESQETQYF. The DNA for the CDR3 is TGTGCGGGGTGGCGGGAGTCCCAAGAGACCCAGTACTTC.